This entry is about one T cell receptor beta chain. This sample was taken from a study of blood T cell repertoires in COVID-19. Original processing notes: For nucleated cells, counts were estimated from reference gene primer amplification. Repertoires were generated with immunoSEQ multiplex PCR, while TCRdb's copy carries only in-frame clones and drops some. D and trimming come from the DNA, and the V and J calls and clone size come from that table. Found here are approximately 430,000 clones, 86% of them singletons; the top ten hold 1.4% to 1.5%. The V gene's germline CDR1 is MNHNS and CDR2 SASEGT. V lost 4 bases to trimming and J lost 1 base; unmatched junction nucleotides: 6. There are 16 residues in the CDR3.

The TCR comes from a woman aged 25 to 39 with active or convalescent COVID-19. This rearrangement joins TRBV6-1 to TRBJ2-2; TRBD2 matches 7 bases. Specimen: peripheral blood. This CDR3 is CASSVLLAGNTGELFF. The CDR3, as DNA: TGTGCCAGCAGTGTGTTGTTAGCGGGGAACACCGGGGAGCTGTTTTTT.